What follows describes a single TCR beta chain. What it binds is unknown. The same CDR3 also results from other DNA sequences found in this sample. Treatment reported: around 19 received Ad26.COV2.S at low or high dose, single or two shots; roughly five received placebo; per-sample allocation not given. The investigators took samples on day 63 after the first vaccine or placebo injection. This specimen comes from a study of Ad26.COV2.S vaccination and SARS-CoV-2 variants. About the study: A COV1001 Ad26.COV2.S trial-arm participant provided the sample. Donor got 5x10^10 or 1x10^11 viral particles of Ad26.COV2.S.

The assay was immunoSEQ multiplex PCR, and TCRdb's table has in-frame clones only and misses some. The top ten hold around 1.8% of the sample, which has fewer than 400,000 clones, 75% to 90% seen once. The study, taken as a whole, reports: People who got the vaccine had more spike-specific TCR breadth than people who got placebo. Across vaccine and placebo recipients, the breadth of non-spike TCRs was similar.

The receptor was isolated from a person between 18 and 60 years old who received the Ad26.COV2.S COVID-19 vaccine or a placebo. Here the sequenced sample was peripheral blood, taken in a trial of Ad26.COV2.S vaccine versus placebo.

The CDR3 coding sequence is TGTGCCAGCAGCTTGCGGACAGGGGGCGCAGGAACTGAAGCTTTCTTT. As protein: CASSLRTGGAGTEAFF. This sequence joins TRBV7-2 and TRBJ1-1; the match to TRBD1 covers 11 bases. There are 16 residues in the CDR3. Trimming cost V 3 bases and J 5 bases; bases outside gene matches: 8. The V gene's germline CDR1 is SGHTA and CDR2 FQGNSA.